The subject of this entry is one TCR beta chain. The antigen is undetermined. The source of the sample is a study of shared clonotypes between healthy human individuals. Study-wide findings and caveats: Though the depth was large, rarefaction showed that sorted-subset sequencing was incomplete.

Data came from immunoSEQ multiplex PCR; TCRdb stores just in-frame clones and leaves some out. The sample lists approximately 710,000 clones; about nine tenths were seen once. The J segment lost 7 bases and the V segment lost 2 bases, leaving 5 bases of the junction unmatched. The germline V gene has CDR1 SEHNR and CDR2 FQNEAQ (reference sequence). The CDR3 extends over 16 amino acids. The clonotype originates from a man aged 18 to 35 in good health. Some clones in this sample may be carry-over from other donors' samples. Specimen: memory CD8+ T cells from PBMCs. The subset: CD45RO+ cells pooled with CCR7-negative TemRA cells. The rearrangement joins TRBV7-9 to TRBJ1-4, with 12 positions matching TRBD1. CDR3 sequence reads: CASSLRDRGLSEKLFF. The CDR3 coding sequence is TGTGCCAGCAGCTTAAGGGACAGGGGGCTGAGTGAAAAACTGTTTTTT. Full variable domain (outside the CDR3, taken from reference TRBV7-9 and TRBJ1-4): DTGVSQNPRHKITKRGQNVTFRCDPISEHNRLYWYRQTLGQGPEFLTYFQNEAQLEKSRLLSDRFSAERPKGSFSTLEIQRTEQGDSAMYLCASSLRDRGLSEKLFFGSGTQLSVL.